These 7 T cell receptor beta chains were sequenced from one sample in a study of OX40 agonist ivuxolimab in advanced cancers. Sequencing used immunoSEQ multiplex PCR; TCRdb keeps in-frame clones, though not all of them. The sample has 9,500 to 14,000 clones, around four fifths seen once. Source: CD4+ or CD8+ T cells sorted from blood, taken in a trial of the OX40 agonist ivuxolimab. The receptor source for this set is an adult with an advanced solid tumor such as melanoma, head and neck, liver or kidney cancer.

Only one count was recorded for this clone. The CDR3 is CASSFGDRVHEQYF. The CDR3 nucleotides read TGTGCCAGCAGCTTTGGGGACAGGGTCCACGAGCAGTACTTC. The V call is TRBV11-1, the J call TRBJ2-7; 9 positions agree with TRBD1. The germline gives CDR1 SGHAT, CDR2 FQDESV (reference sequence). Germline trimming cut 3 bases from V and 5 bases from J; bases unmatched to any gene: 5. CDR3 length: 14 residues.

For the CDR3, the DNA is TGTGCCAGCAGTTACGGGGAAGATACGCAGTATTTT. This sequence encodes CASSYGEDTQYF. The gene calls are TRBV6-6 and TRBJ2-3, with D hard to call. The germline gives CDR1 MNHNY, CDR2 SVGAGI (reference sequence). The CDR3 is made up of 12 amino acids. With 2 bases removed from V and 5 bases from J, the gap between germline ends came to 5 bases.

The gene calls are TRBV7-9 and TRBJ1-2; unclear D gene. The CDR3 consists of 17 residues. V was pared by 5 bases and J by 4 bases, with 23 bases between. Germline V lookup: CDR1 SEHNR, CDR2 FQNEAQ (reference sequence). Here the CDR3 reads CASSTSGYAGERYGYTF. DNA of the CDR3: TGTGCCAGCAGCACTAGCGGATACGCAGGAGAACGCTATGGCTACACCTTC. The variable domain in full, with the rest retrieved from reference TRBV7-9 and TRBJ1-2, is DTGVSQNPRHKITKRGQNVTFRCDPISEHNRLYWYRQTLGQGPEFLTYFQNEAQLEKSRLLSDRFSAERPKGSFSTLEIQRTEQGDSAMYLCASSTSGYAGERYGYTFGSGTRLTVV.

The chain carries TRBV19 and TRBJ2-3, with 15 nucleotides matching TRBD2. V shed 4 bases, J shed 4 bases, and the junction held 3 bases outside the gene matches. The CDR3 has 16 residues. Germline CDR1 is LNHDA and CDR2 is SQIVND (reference sequence). The CDR3: CASSTRTSGGADTQYF. The DNA of the CDR3 is TGTGCCAGTAGTACCAGGACTAGCGGGGGGGCAGATACGCAGTATTTT. The variable domain in full, with the rest retrieved from reference TRBV19 and TRBJ2-3, is DGGITQSPKYLFRKEGQNVTLSCEQNLNHDAMYWYRQDPGQGLRLIYYSQIVNDFQKGDIAEGYSVSREKKESFPLTVTSAQKNPTAFYLCASSTRTSGGADTQYFGPGTRLTVL.

The rearrangement joins TRBV2 to TRBJ2-5; D not resolved. The germline CDR1 and CDR2 sequences are SNHLY and FYNNEI. Trimming pared 1 base from V and 5 bases from J, leaving 11 bases between. This CDR3 region has 14 residues. Here the CDR3 DNA reads TGTGCCAGCAGTGAAGTGACTGACGAGGAGACCCAGTACTTC. Translating gives CASSEVTDEETQYF.

The count of this clone is one. The sample contains more than one DNA sequence encoding this CDR3. The rearrangement joins TRBV2 to TRBJ2-1; 11 bases are shared with TRBD2. CDR1 and CDR2 from the germline V gene are SNHLY and FYNNEI. Trimming took 3 bases from V and 4 from J; bases not matched to a gene: 2. The CDR3 loop spans 15 amino acids. The CDR3 DNA follows: TGTGCCAGCAGTGAGGGACTAGCGGATTACAATGAGCAGTTCTTC. The encoded protein is CASSEGLADYNEQFF.

This rearrangement joins TRBV7-2 to TRBJ2-7, with a tentative D call TRBD2 (6 bases). The CDR3 loop spans 11 amino acids. CDR1 and CDR2 (germline): SGHTA, FQGNSA. Trimming took 5 bases from V and 7 from J, leaving 9 bases between them. CDR3 DNA: TGTGCCAGCAGCCCAGGGAGGGAGCAGTACTTC. Protein sequence: CASSPGREQYF. The complete variable domain, with remaining parts taken from reference TRBV7-2 and TRBJ2-7, reads GAGVSQSPSNKVTEKGKDVELRCDPISGHTALYWYRQSLGQGLEFLIYFQGNSAPDKSGLPSDRFSAERTGGSVSTLTIQRTQQEDSAVYLCASSPGREQYFGPGTRLTVT.